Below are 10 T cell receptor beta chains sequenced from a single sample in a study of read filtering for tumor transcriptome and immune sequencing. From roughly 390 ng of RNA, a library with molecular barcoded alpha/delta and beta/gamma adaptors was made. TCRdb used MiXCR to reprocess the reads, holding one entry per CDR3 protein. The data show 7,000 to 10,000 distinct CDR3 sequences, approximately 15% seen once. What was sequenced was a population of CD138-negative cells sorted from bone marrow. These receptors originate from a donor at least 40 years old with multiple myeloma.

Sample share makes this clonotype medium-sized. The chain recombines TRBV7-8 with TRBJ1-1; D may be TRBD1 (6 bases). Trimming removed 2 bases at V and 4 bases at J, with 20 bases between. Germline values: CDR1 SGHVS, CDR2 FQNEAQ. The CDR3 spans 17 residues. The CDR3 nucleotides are TGTGCCAGCAGCTTATTATCAGGGGTACAGAGGGGCACTGAAGCTTTCTTT. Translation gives CASSLLSGVQRGTEAFF.

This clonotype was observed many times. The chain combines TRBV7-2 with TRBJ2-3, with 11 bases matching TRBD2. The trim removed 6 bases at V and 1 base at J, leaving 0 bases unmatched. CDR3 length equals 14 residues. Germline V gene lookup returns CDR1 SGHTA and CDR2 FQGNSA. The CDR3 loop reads CASRTSGGTDTQYF. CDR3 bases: TGTGCCAGCAGGACTAGCGGGGGCACAGATACGCAGTATTTT.

This CDR3 reads CSVSQSSYNEQFF. Here the CDR3 DNA reads TGCAGCGTTAGCCAGAGCTCCTACAATGAGCAGTTCTTC. The gene calls are TRBV20-1 and TRBJ2-1; no definite D call. The germline CDR1 and CDR2 sequences are DFQATT and SNEGSKA (reference sequence). The CDR3 consists of 13 residues.

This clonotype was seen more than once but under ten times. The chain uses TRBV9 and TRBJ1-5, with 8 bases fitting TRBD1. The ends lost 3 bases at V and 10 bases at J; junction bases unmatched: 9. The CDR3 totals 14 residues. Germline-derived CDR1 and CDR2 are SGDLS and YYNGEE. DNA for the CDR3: TGTGCCAGCAGCGCGACAGGGGATGCGCAACCCCAGCATTTT. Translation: CASSATGDAQPQHF.

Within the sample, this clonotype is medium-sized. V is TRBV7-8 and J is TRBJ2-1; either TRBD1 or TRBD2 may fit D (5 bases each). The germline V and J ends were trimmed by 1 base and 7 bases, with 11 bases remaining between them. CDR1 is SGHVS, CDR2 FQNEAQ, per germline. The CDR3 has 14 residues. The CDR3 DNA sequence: TGTGCCAGCAGCTTAGGGGGAGAGGGGAATGAGCAGTTCTTC. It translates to CASSLGGEGNEQFF.

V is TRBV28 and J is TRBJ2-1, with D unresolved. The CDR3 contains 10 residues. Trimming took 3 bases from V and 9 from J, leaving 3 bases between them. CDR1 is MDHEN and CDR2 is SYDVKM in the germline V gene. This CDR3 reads CASSFREQFF. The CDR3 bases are TGTGCCAGCAGTTTCCGTGAGCAGTTCTTC.

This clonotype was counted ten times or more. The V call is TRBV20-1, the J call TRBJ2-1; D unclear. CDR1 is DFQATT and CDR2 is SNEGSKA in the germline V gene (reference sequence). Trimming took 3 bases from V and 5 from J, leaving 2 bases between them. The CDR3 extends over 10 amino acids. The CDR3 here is CSARNNEQFF. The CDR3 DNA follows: TGCAGTGCTAGGAACAATGAGCAGTTCTTC.

The CDR3 region has the DNA TGTGCCAGCAGTTTAGGGGGCAGTCCATCCCGAAATGAGCAGTTCTTC. Its protein product is CASSLGGSPSRNEQFF. The rearrangement uses TRBV12-3 or TRBV12-4 and TRBJ2-1, with a tentative D call TRBD1 (5 bases). V lost 1 base to trimming and J lost 7 bases, with 17 bases between them. The CDR3 sequence is 16 residues long.

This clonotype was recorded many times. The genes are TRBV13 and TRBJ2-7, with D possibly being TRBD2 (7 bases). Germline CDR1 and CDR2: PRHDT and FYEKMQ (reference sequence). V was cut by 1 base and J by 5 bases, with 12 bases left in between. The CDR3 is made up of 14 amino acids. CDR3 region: CASSLEGGADEQYF. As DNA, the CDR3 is TGTGCCAGCAGCTTAGAAGGGGGGGCAGACGAGCAGTACTTC. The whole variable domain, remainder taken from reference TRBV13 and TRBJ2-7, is AAGVIQSPRHLIKEKRETATLKCYPIPRHDTVYWYQQGPGQDPQFLISFYEKMQSDKGSIPDRFSAQQFSDYHSELNMSSLELGDSALYFCASSLEGGADEQYFGPGTRLTVT.

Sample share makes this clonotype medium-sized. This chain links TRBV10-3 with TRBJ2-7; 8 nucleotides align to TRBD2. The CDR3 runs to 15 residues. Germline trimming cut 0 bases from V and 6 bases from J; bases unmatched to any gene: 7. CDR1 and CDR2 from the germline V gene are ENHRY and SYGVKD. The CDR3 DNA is TGTGCCATCAGTGAGTCGCGCGGGGGGACGGGCGAGCAGTACTTC. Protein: CAISESRGGTGEQYF.